The 19 T cell receptor beta chains in this list originate from one sample, sequenced in a study of tumor and adjacent non-tumor tissue in lung cancer. A modified ARM-PCR protocol with three rounds of nested PCR amplified TCRbeta. A single record per CDR3 protein comes from TCRdb applying MiXCR to the multiplex PCR reads. Of about 200,000 distinct CDR3 sequences in the sample, 71% were seen once. This sample's RNA came from whole unsorted tissue. The sample comprised lung tumor tissue. The receptors derive from a man aged 60 to 75 with non-small cell lung cancer.

As to this clonotype: A much more abundant neighbour one base away suggests this may be a read error. The chain combines TRBV29-1 with TRBJ2-3, with D possibly matching TRBD1 (6 bases). This CDR3 contains 14 residues. Germline assignment: CDR1 SQVTM and CDR2 ANQGSEA. V shed 8 bases and J shed 6 bases, with 21 bases lying between them. The CDR3 loop is CSPRRTARSDTQYF. The CDR3 DNA sequence: TGCAGCCCTCGGAGGACAGCCCGGTCGGATACGCAGTATTTT.

The sample holds many counts of this clonotype. The V call is TRBV20-1, the J call TRBJ2-3; tentative D call: TRBD1 (6 bases). V was clipped by 5 bases and J by 0 bases, with 15 bases between them. The germline V gene has CDR1 DFQATT and CDR2 SNEGSKA (reference sequence). The CDR3 length is 15 residues. The CDR3 DNA sequence: TGCAGTGCTCGTCAAGGGACAACTAGCACAGATACGCAGTATTTT. This gives the protein CSARQGTTSTDTQYF.

The chain uses TRBV6-5 and TRBJ1-4; a possible D gene is TRBD1 (6 bases). This CDR3 spans 15 amino acids. The V end was cut by 2 bases, the J end by 8 bases, with 15 bases between. Looked up from germline, CDR1 is MNHEY and CDR2 is SVGAGI. CDR3 sequence: CASSYATGWKEKLFF. The DNA of the CDR3 is TGTGCCAGCAGTTACGCGACAGGTTGGAAGGAAAAACTGTTTTTT.

The table lists this clonotype with a count of one. Its ends do not fully match the called genes, so a read error is possible. This chain connects TRBV6-6 to TRBJ2-7; D might be TRBD1 (6 bases). CDR1 MNHNY and CDR2 SVGAGI come from the germline V gene (reference sequence). This CDR3 has 14 amino acids. The CDR3: CVSSPRDKPYEQYF. For the CDR3, the DNA is TGTGTCAGCAGTCCCCGGGACAAACCCTACGAGCAGTACTTC.

The chain combines TRBV11-2 with TRBJ1-1; the match to TRBD1 covers 9 bases. The germline CDR1 and CDR2 sequences are SGHAT and FQNNGV. CDR3 length: 14 residues. Trimming at V came to 4 bases and at J to 6 bases, leaving 6 bases not matched to a gene. Here the CDR3 reads CASSSGTGYPEAFF. As DNA, the CDR3 is TGTGCCAGCAGCTCAGGGACAGGGTATCCTGAAGCTTTCTTT. The full variable domain, with the rest looked up from reference TRBV11-2 and TRBJ1-1, is EAGVAQSPRYKIIEKRQSVAFWCNPISGHATLYWYQQILGQGPKLLIQFQNNGVVDDSQLPKDRFSAERLKGVDSTLKIQPAKLEDSAVYLCASSSGTGYPEAFFGQGTRLTVV.

V is TRBV28 and J is TRBJ1-6; D might be TRBD1 (6 bases). The V gene lost 6 bases and the J gene lost 11 bases, with 20 bases spanning the gap. The CDR3 has 15 residues. Germline V gives CDR1 MDHEN, CDR2 SYDVKM. CDR3 bases: TGTGCCAGCAGCAAACTTCAGGGGCGGGATACACCCCTCCACTTT. Encoded protein: CASSKLQGRDTPLHF. The entire variable domain, with the rest obtained from reference TRBV28 and TRBJ1-6, is as follows: DVKVTQSSRYLVKRTGEKVFLECVQDMDHENMFWYRQDPGLGLRLIYFSYDVKMKEKGDIPEGYSVSREKKERFSLILESASTNQTSMYLCASSKLQGRDTPLHFGNGTRLTVT.

The V and J genes are TRBV11-2 and TRBJ2-5; D gene unclear. The CDR3 runs to 15 residues. Germline V lookup: CDR1 SGHAT, CDR2 FQNNGV. V lost 5 bases and J lost 5, with 18 bases in between. For the CDR3, the DNA is TGTGCCAGCAGCGTCGACCAGACCGGACGTGAGACCCAGTACTTC. This gives the protein CASSVDQTGRETQYF.

This clonotype showed up many times. The chain uses TRBV4-2 and TRBJ2-6; no definite D call. Trimming left V 6 bases short and J 1 base short, with 4 bases between. The CDR3 runs 13 residues. The germline gives CDR1 LGHNA, CDR2 YNFKEQ. This CDR3 reads CASRGSGANVLTF. The DNA of the CDR3 is TGTGCCAGCAGGGGTTCTGGGGCCAACGTCCTGACTTTC.

Points on this clonotype: Possible read error: a much larger clone is one base away. The rearrangement links TRBV7-3 to TRBJ2-3, with unresolved D. This CDR3 is built from 14 residues. Per the germline V gene, CDR1 is SGHTA and CDR2 is FQGTGA. V was cut by 6 bases and J by 0 bases, with 10 bases left in between. CDR3 sequence (DNA): TGTGCCAGCAGTCAGTGCTCTAGCACAGATACGCAGTATTTT. It is translated as CASSQCSSTDTQYF.

This clonotype was recorded at least ten times. The chain has TRBV5-4 and TRBJ2-7; D is perhaps TRBD1 (5 bases). The V gene's germline CDR1 is SGHNT and CDR2 YYREEE (reference sequence). The CDR3 loop spans 17 amino acids. Trimming took 5 bases from V and 0 from J, leaving 21 bases between them. CDR3 residues: CASSPDSSPLSSYEQYF. For the CDR3, the DNA is TGTGCCAGCAGTCCCGACAGTTCTCCCTTGAGCTCCTACGAGCAGTACTTC.

With regard to this clonotype: One junction end disagrees with the germline gene, perhaps due to a read error. The V call is TRBV24-1, the J call TRBJ1-2, with unresolved D. In germline, CDR1 is KGHDR, CDR2 SFDVKD. This CDR3 spans 15 amino acids. The CDR3 sequence is CANSDAAWGNYGYTF. The CDR3 nucleotides read TGTGCCAACAGTGATGCAGCGTGGGGAAACTATGGCTACACCTTC.

Points on this clonotype: A much larger clone lies a single base off, so this may be a read error. V usage is TRBV6-5 and J usage is TRBJ2-1, with D unclear. This CDR3 spans 16 amino acids. Trimming cost V 0 bases and J 3 bases, with 12 bases left between them. Germline assignment: CDR1 MNHEY and CDR2 SVGAGI. The CDR3 coding sequence is TGTGCCAGCAGTTACTCCGGCAGGAGCTACTACAATGAGCAGTTCTTC. It yields the protein CASSYSGRSYYNEQFF.

This clonotype was picked up a small number of times. V gene TRBV12-5 combines with J gene TRBJ1-6; D is unclear. The CDR3 is 13 residues long. Germline values: CDR1 LGHNT, CDR2 FRNRAP. Trimming pared 1 base from V and 7 bases from J, leaving 5 bases between. The CDR3 here is CASGLGQNSPLHF. CDR3 coding DNA: TGTGCTAGTGGTTTGGGACAAAATTCACCCCTCCACTTT.

On this clonotype itself: This may arise from a read error, as a much more abundant clone is one base away. The chain joins TRBV20-1 to TRBJ1-5, with D possibly matching TRBD1 (5 bases). Germline-derived CDR1 and CDR2 are DFQATT and SNEGSKA (reference sequence). The CDR3 is 13 residues long. In nucleotides, the CDR3 is TGCAGTACTAGGGGTCTCAGCAATCAGCCCCAGCATTTT. This translates into CSTRGLSNQPQHF.

This clonotype was recorded only once. The chain joins TRBV6-5 to TRBJ2-4; D is uncertain. V lost 4 bases, J lost 8 bases, and 9 bases lay in between. CDR3 length: 12 amino acids. Germline V gene lookup returns CDR1 MNHEY and CDR2 SVGAGI. CDR3 DNA: TGTGCCAGCAGTTCGAAGGTGGACATTCAGTACTTC. This gives the protein CASSSKVDIQYF.

This chain's CDR3 is CSARCDGAKNIQYF. DNA for the CDR3: TGCAGTGCTAGGTGTGACGGGGCCAAAAACATTCAGTACTTC. The V and J genes are TRBV20-1 and TRBJ2-4; D ambiguous. V lost 3 bases, J lost 1 base, and 10 bases lay in between. This CDR3 has 14 amino acids. From germline, CDR1 is DFQATT and CDR2 SNEGSKA (reference sequence).

This clonotype has a handful of counts. Just one base apart from a much larger clone, this may be a read error. The rearrangement links TRBV20-1 to TRBJ2-1; 8 nucleotides line up with TRBD2. Per germline, CDR1 DFQATT and CDR2 SNEGSKA (reference sequence). The CDR3 consists of 16 residues. With V trimmed by 6 bases and J by 5 bases, 15 bases remained unmatched. Here the CDR3 DNA reads TGCAGTGCCGCGCGGCCCACCAGCGGGAGCAACAATGAGCAGTTCTTC. It is translated as CSAARPTSGSNNEQFF.

This clonotype turned up a few times. V and J are TRBV12-5 and TRBJ2-7; 12 bases align to TRBD2. Germline values: CDR1 LGHNT, CDR2 FRNRAP. CDR3 size: 16 residues. The V segment lost 1 base and the J segment 2 bases; nucleotides outside the gene matches: 3. CDR3 sequence reads: CASGLALAGGPYEQYF. CDR3 DNA sequence: TGTGCTAGTGGTTTGGCCCTAGCGGGAGGGCCCTACGAGCAGTACTTC.

Notes on this clonotype: With a much larger clone just one base away, this may be a read error. The chain joins TRBV20-1 to TRBJ2-3; TRBD2 matches 9 bases. The CDR3 totals 16 residues. Per the germline V gene, CDR1 is DFQATT and CDR2 is SNEGSKA (reference sequence). DNA of the CDR3: TGCAGTGCTCCTCCTTTGCGGGGGGGCCAAATAGATACGCAGTGTTTT. It is translated as CSAPPLRGGQIDTQCF.